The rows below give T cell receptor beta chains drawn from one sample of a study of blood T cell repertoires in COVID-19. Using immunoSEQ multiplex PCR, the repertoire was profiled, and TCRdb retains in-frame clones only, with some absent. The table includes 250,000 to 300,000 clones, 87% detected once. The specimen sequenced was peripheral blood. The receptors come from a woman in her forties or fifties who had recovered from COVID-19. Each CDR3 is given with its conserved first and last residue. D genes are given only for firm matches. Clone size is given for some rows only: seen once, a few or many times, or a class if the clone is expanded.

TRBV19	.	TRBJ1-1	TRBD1	CASSPKVGTDTEAFF	TGTGCCAGTAGTCCTAAAGTCGGGACAGACACTGAAGCTTTCTTT
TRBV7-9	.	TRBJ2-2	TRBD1	CASSSGQGGPGELFF	TGTGCCAGCAGCTCGGGACAGGGAGGTCCCGGGGAGCTGTTTTTT
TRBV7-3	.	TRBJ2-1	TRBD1	CASSPWQGAYNEQFF	TGTGCCAGCAGCCCCTGGCAGGGGGCCTACAATGAGCAGTTCTTC
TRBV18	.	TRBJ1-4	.	CASSLSQTEVDGNEKLFF	TGTGCCAGCTCACTAAGCCAGACAGAAGTGGATGGAAATGAAAAACTGTTTTTT
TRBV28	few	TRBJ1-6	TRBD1	CASSQTAQGRNSPLHF	TGTGCCAGCAGTCAGACTGCACAGGGGAGGAATTCACCCCTCCACTTT
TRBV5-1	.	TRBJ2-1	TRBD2	CASSLRTSGYNEQFF	TGCGCCAGCAGCCTTAGGACTAGCGGTTACAATGAGCAGTTCTTC
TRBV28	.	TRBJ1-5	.	CASSQGQRGNQPQHF	TGTGCCAGCAGCCAAGGACAGCGAGGCAATCAGCCCCAGCATTTT
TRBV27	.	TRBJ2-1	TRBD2	CASSLLAGVRGEQFF	TGTGCCAGCAGCCTACTAGCGGGAGTACGGGGTGAGCAGTTCTTC
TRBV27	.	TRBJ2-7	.	CASSPSPFYEQYF	TGTGCCAGCAGTCCTAGCCCTTTCTACGAGCAGTACTTC
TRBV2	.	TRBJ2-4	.	CASSYAEDGLEYF	TGTGCCAGCAGTTACGCGGAGGACGGACTGGAGTACTTC
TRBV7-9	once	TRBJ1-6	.	CASSSEDSHNSPLHF	TGTGCCAGCAGCTCGGAGGACAGTCATAATTCACCCCTCCACTTT
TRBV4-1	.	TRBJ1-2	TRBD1	CASSQEQGLVYGYTF	TGCGCCAGCAGCCAGGAACAGGGGTTAGTCTATGGCTACACCTTC
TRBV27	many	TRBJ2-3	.	CASSSSSLTDTQYF	TGTGCCAGCAGTTCCTCCTCTCTCACAGATACGCAGTATTTT
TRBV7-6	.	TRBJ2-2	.	CASSLAMADTGELFF	TGTGCCAGCAGCTTAGCGATGGCCGACACCGGGGAGCTGTTTTTT
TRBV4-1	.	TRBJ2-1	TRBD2	CASSQDPGGYNEQFF	TGCGCCAGCAGCCAAGATCCGGGGGGATATAATGAGCAGTTCTTC
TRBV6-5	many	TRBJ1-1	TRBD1	CASSLDRVITEAFF	TGTGCCAGCAGCTTGGACAGGGTAATCACTGAAGCTTTCTTT
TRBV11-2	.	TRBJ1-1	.	CASSLVPITSTEAFF	TGTGCCAGCAGCTTAGTCCCTATAACCTCCACTGAAGCTTTCTTT
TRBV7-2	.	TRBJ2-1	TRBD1	CASSGGPGTGLNEQFF	TGTGCCAGCAGCGGCGGACCCGGGACAGGGTTGAATGAGCAGTTCTTC
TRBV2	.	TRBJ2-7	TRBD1	CASQAEGQGGYEQYF	TGTGCCAGCCAAGCCGAGGGACAGGGAGGCTACGAGCAGTACTTC
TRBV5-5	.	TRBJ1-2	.	CASSLEWLGAGGYTF	TGTGCCAGCAGCTTGGAGTGGCTGGGGGCGGGTGGCTACACCTTC
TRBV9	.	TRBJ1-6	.	CASSVDRPDSPLHF	TGTGCCAGCAGCGTAGACAGGCCGGATTCACCCCTCCACTTT
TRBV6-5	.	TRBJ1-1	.	CASSYGAGTEAFF	TGTGCCAGCAGTTATGGGGCAGGAACTGAAGCTTTCTTT
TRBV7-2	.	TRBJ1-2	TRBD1	CASSLIRGQGYTF	TGTGCCAGCAGCTTAATCAGGGGGCAGGGCTACACCTTC
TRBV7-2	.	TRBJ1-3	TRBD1	CASSPLGQGLLMRPIYF	TGTGCCAGCAGCCCGCTGGGACAGGGGTTATTAATGAGGCCCATATATTTT
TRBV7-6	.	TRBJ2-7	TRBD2	CASSLTLGGTSGISYEQYF	TGTGCCAGCAGCTTAACCCTAGGGGGGACTAGCGGGATTTCCTACGAGCAGTACTTC
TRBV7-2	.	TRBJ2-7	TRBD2	CASSYGGTSGTYEQYF	TGTGCCAGCAGCTATGGGGGGACTAGCGGAACCTACGAGCAGTACTTC
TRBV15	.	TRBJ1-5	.	CATSRDFHSNQPQHF	TGTGCCACCAGCAGAGATTTTCATAGCAATCAGCCCCAGCATTTT
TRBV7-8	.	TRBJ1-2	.	CASSLYRDYGYTF	TGTGCCAGCAGCTTATACAGGGATTATGGCTACACCTTC
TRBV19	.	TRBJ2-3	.	CASSGGGRGTDTQYF	TGTGCCAGTAGCGGAGGAGGGCGGGGCACAGATACGCAGTATTTT
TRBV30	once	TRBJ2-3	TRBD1	CAWSADRVDADTQYF	TGTGCCTGGAGTGCGGACAGGGTGGATGCAGATACGCAGTATTTT